This T cell receptor (beta chain) was sequenced in a study of cytomegalovirus exposure and HLA in healthy donors. Study-level findings and limits: TCR beta V segments were, for the most part, productive about 87% or about 30% of the time in an earlier analysis. Rates of TCR association differed by HLA locus in a later analysis, with DRB1 highest and HLA-C lowest. Prediction of most subjects' HLA-A and HLA-B alleles by TCR beta sequences was reportedly accurate. A later analysis reportedly found that, within productive TCRs, an Asian-associated ancestry cluster had fewer N-insertions than the mean observed across the roughly 700 donors.

Of note for this clone: Its antigen remains unidentified.

Trimming at V came to 2 bases and at J to 8 bases, leaving 11 bases not matched to a gene. The CDR3 contains 16 residues. CDR1 is GTSNPN and CDR2 is SVGIG in the germline V gene (reference sequence). 13 Jbeta primers and 60 Vbeta primers were used for the PCR. Here immunoSEQ multiplex PCR was the method, and the copy in TCRdb shows in-frame clones only, minus some. This table has tens of thousands of clones, approximately 79% appearing once. The chain has TRBV30 and TRBJ2-1, with 11 bases fitting TRBD2. The specimen sequenced was PBMCs. The clonotype was recovered from a woman in her 30s in good health and CMV-seronegative. The CDR3 spells CAWSNLAGGRSHEQFF. In DNA form, the CDR3 reads TGTGCCTGGAGTAACTTAGCGGGGGGGAGGAGCCATGAGCAGTTCTTC.